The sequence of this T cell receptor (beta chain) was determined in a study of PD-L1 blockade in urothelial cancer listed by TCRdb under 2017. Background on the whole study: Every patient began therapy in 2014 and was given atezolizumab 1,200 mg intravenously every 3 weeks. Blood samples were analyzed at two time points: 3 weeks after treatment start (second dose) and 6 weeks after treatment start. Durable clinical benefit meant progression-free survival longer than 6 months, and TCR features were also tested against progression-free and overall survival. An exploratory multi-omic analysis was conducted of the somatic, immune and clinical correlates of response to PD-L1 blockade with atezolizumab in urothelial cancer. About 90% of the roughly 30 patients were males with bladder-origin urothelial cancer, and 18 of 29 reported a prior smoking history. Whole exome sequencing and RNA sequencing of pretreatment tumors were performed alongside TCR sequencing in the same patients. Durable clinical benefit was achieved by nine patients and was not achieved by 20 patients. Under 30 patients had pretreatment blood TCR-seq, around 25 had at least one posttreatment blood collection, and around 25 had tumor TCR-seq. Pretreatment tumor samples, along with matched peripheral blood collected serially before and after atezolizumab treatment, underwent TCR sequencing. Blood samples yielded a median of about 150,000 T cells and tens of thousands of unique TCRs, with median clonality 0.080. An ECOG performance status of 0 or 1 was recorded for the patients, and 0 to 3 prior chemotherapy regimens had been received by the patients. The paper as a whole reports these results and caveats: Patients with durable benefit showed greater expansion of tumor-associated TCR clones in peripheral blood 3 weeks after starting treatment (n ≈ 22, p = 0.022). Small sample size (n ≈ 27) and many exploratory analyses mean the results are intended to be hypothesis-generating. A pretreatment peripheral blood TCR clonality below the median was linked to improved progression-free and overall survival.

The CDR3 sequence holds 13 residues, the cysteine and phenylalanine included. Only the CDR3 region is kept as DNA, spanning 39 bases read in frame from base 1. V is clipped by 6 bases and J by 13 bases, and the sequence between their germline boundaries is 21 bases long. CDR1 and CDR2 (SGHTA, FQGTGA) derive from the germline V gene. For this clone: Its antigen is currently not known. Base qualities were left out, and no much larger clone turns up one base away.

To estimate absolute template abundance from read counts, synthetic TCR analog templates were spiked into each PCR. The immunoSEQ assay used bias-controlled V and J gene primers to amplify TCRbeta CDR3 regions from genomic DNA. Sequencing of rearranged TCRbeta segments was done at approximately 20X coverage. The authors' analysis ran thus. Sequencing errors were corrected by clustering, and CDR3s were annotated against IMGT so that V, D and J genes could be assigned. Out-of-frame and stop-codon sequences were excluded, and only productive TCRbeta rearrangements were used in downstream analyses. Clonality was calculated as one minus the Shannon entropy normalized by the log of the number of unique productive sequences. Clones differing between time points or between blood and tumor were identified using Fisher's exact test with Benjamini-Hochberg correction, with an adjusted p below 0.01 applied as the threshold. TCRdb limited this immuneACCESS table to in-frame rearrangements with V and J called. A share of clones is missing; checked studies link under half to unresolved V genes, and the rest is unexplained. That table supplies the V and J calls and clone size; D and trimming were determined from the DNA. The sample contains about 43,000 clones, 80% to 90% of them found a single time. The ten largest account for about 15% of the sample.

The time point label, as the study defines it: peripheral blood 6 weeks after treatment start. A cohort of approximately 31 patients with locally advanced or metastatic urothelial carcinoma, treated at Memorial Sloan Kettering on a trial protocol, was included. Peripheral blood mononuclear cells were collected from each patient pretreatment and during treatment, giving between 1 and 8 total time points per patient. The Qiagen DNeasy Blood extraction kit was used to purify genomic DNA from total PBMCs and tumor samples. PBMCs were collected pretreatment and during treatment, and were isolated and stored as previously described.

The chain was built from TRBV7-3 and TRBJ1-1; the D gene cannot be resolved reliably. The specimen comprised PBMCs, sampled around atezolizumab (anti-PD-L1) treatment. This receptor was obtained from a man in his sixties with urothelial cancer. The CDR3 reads CASSQNVGDRSFF. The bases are TGTGCCAGCAGTCAGAACGTCGGGGATCGTAGTTTCTTT. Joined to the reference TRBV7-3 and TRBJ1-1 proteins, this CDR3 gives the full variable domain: GAGVSQTPSNKVTEKGKYVELRCDPISGHTALYWYRQSLGQGPEFLIYFQGTGAADDSGLPNDRFFAVRPEGSVSTLKIQRTERGDSAVYLCASSQNVGDRSFFGQGTRLTVV.